The next 2 T cell receptor beta chains were all read from a single sample in a study of CD4 and CD8 cells across lung adenocarcinoma regions. TCRdb re-analysed the PCR reads in MiXCR, keeping a single row per CDR3 protein. The sample carries just over 4,000 distinct CDR3 sequences, 61% recorded once. The sample consisted of CD4+ T cells from the center of a lung tumor. These receptors all come from a male donor with lung adenocarcinoma. The CD4 and CD8 labels of this study may be unreliable.

The genes are TRBV12-3 or TRBV12-4 and TRBJ2-3; 11 bases agree with TRBD1. V gave up 6 bases and J gave up 6 bases; unmatched junction bases: 5. The CDR3 spans 14 residues. This CDR3 reads CASSRTGGADTQYF. The CDR3, as DNA: TGTGCCAGCAGCCGGACAGGGGGCGCGGATACGCAGTATTTT.

The genes are TRBV11-2 and TRBJ2-1; unclear D gene. The better agreement between TRBJ2-7 and the DNA end casts doubt on the J call. Germline V gives CDR1 SGHAT, CDR2 FQNNGV. CDR3 length: 12 residues. Written as DNA, the CDR3 is TGTGCCAGCAGCTTAGTCCAGGAAGAGCAGTACTTC. Encoded protein: CASSLVQEEQYF.